Sequencing of this TCR beta chain was carried out in a study of shared clonotypes between healthy human individuals. Study-wide results and limits: Despite large depth, sorted-subset datasets appeared incompletely sequenced.

Original data processing: Junction-only immunoSEQ sequences carried no quality scores, so filtering differed. Profiling relied on immunoSEQ multiplex PCR, and the TCRdb table lists in-frame clones only, not all of them. V and J calls and clone size come straight from that table; D and trimming were deduced from the DNA. The sample records roughly 300,000 clones, more than 75% being singletons. Details on this clone: The antigen remains unidentified.

The CDR3 spans 14 residues. In germline, CDR1 is LGHNA, CDR2 YNFKEQ. V was pared by 1 base and J by 6 bases, with 9 bases between. CD8 memory comprised CD45RO+ plus CCR7-negative CD45RA+ TemRA cells. The V call is TRBV4-2, the J call TRBJ2-2; D could derive from TRBD1 or TRBD2 (6 bases each). The source material was memory CD8+ T cells sorted from blood. The subset is: CD45RO+ cells pooled with CCR7-negative TemRA cells. This TCR came from a man aged 18-30 years in good health. This CDR3 reads CASSQVEGAGELFF. As DNA, the CDR3 is TGTGCCAGCAGCCAAGTGGAGGGGGCCGGGGAGCTGTTTTTT.